This T cell receptor beta chain originates from a study of blood T cell repertoires in COVID-19. Overall study context: Acute and convalescent COVID-19 samples came from the United States, Italy and Spain. T cells, B-cell-depleted T cells, or PBMCs supplied cDNA or gDNA.

V was clipped by 6 bases and J by 11 bases; unmatched bases: 7. The CDR3 spans 12 residues. CDR1 and CDR2 from the germline V gene are LNHDA and SQIVND (reference sequence). Per the authors' pipeline: Cell counts per sample came from amplifying reference gene primers. The data were produced by immunoSEQ multiplex PCR, yet TCRdb's version contains in-frame clones alone and is incomplete. Clone size and the V and J calls come from that table; the DNA yielded D and trimming. Here the sample spans tens of thousands of clones, about nine tenths being singletons. Sequenced: peripheral blood. The TCR originated in a woman aged 80 or over with acute or convalescent COVID-19. The V call is TRBV19, the J call TRBJ1-1, with TRBD1 identical over 9 bases. In DNA form, the CDR3 reads TGTGCCAGTAGAGGGACAGGGAAGAAGGCTTTCTTT. It specifies CASRGTGKKAFF.